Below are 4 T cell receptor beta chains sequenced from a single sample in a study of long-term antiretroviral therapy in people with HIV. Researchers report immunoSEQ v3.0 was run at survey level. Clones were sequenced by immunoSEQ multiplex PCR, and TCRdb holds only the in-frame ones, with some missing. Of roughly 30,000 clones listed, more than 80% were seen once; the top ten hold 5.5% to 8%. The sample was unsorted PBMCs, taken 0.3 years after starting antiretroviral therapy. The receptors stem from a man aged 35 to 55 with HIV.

CDR3 in amino acids: CASRRSRGTLSYEQYF. The CDR3 DNA follows: TGTGCCAGCAGGAGGAGTCGAGGGACCCTCTCCTACGAGCAGTACTTC. The chain combines TRBV27 with TRBJ2-7; possibly TRBD1 or TRBD2 for D (5 bases each). CDR3 length: 16 amino acids. The V end lost 6 bases, the J end lost 0 bases, and 18 bases lay between the germline ends. Germline CDR1 MNHEY, CDR2 SMNVEV (reference sequence).

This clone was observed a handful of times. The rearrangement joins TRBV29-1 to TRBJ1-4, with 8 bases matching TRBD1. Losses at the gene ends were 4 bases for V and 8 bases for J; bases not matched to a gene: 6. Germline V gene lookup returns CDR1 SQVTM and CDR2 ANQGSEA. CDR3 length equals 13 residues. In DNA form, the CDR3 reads TGCAGCGTTGGGCAGGGGGCAGGAGAAAAACTGTTTTTT. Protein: CSVGQGAGEKLFF.

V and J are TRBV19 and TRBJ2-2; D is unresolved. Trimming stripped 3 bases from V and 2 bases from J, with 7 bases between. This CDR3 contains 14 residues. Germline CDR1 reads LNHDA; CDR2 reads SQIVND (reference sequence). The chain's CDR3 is CASSMHGNTGELFF. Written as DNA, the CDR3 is TGTGCCAGTAGTATGCACGGAAACACCGGGGAGCTGTTTTTT.

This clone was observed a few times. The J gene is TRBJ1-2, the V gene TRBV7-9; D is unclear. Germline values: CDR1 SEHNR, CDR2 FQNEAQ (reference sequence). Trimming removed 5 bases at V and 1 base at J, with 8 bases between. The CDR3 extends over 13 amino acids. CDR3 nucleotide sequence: TGTGCCAGCAGCCCAGACAATAACTATGGCTACACCTTC. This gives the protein CASSPDNNYGYTF.